Detailed here is one T cell receptor (beta chain). Its antigen remains unknown. The data are from a study of T cell responses to AZD1222 COVID-19 vaccine. At the level of the study: Whether given at about 4 or about 12 weeks, second doses were pooled.

Study-wide results and caveats: Just five to seven people given AZD1222 tested seropositive at baseline. Elevations in Spike-specific TCR breadth and depth followed administration of two AZD1222 doses. Sampling captured repertoires only after the peak T cell response.

Only in-frame clones appear in the TCRdb table, and some are missing; sequencing was by immunoSEQ multiplex PCR. In the table there are 200,000 to 300,000 clones, 85% to 95% of which are singletons. Trimming cost V 3 bases and J 7 bases, with 13 bases left between them. The length of the CDR3 is 13 residues. From germline, CDR1 is DFQATT and CDR2 SNEGSKA (reference sequence). V and J are TRBV20-1 and TRBJ1-5; possibly TRBD1 for D (6 bases). This TCR derives from an adult in good health. The sequences come from peripheral blood, collected on day 0 of AZD1222 vaccination. The CDR3 DNA reads as TGCAGTGCTAGTAAGGGGGGCGGCCAGCCCCAGCATTTT. Protein: CSASKGGGQPQHF.